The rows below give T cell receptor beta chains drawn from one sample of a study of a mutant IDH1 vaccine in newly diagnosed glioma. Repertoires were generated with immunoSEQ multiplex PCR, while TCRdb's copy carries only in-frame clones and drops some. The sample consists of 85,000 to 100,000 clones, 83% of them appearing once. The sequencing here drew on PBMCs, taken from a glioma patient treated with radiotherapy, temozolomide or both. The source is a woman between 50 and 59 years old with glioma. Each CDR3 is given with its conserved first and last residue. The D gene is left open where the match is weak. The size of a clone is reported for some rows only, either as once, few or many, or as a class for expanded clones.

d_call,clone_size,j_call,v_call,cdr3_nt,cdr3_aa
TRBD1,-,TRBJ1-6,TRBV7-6,TGTGCCAGCAGCTGGGGACAGGGTGAGAATTCACCCCTCCACTTT,CASSWGQGENSPLHF
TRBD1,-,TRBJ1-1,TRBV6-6,TGTGCCAGCAGCGTTTGGCGGGACAGGGGAAACACTGAAGCTTTCTTT,CASSVWRDRGNTEAFF
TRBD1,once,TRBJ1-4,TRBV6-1,TGTGCCAGCAGAATCTCGACAGGGGGCTGGGAAAAACTGTTTTTT,CASRISTGGWEKLFF
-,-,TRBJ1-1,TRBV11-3,TGTGCCAGCAGCTCCCGACGTGACGGCTTGAACACTGAAGCTTTCTTT,CASSSRRDGLNTEAFF
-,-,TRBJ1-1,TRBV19,TGTGCCAGTATTAATTTGTTTGAAGCTTTCTTT,CASINLFEAFF
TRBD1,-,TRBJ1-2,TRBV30,TGTGCCTCTCACCCTTTGGGACAGCCCTATGGCTACACCTTC,CASHPLGQPYGYTF
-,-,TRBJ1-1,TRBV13,TGTGCCAGCAACCCCCCGTCCCGTTGGCGGGGGAACACTGAAGCTTTCTTT,CASNPPSRWRGNTEAFF
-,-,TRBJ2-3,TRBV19,TGTGCCAGTCTCGGGGGACATACGCAGTATTTT,CASLGGHTQYF
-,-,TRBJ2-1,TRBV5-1,TGCGCCAGCAGCTTAGCCCCCAGGGGTAGCTCCTACAATGAGCAGTTCTTC,CASSLAPRGSSYNEQFF
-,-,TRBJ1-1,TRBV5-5,TGTGCCAGCACCCCGTCCGGGACAACAAACACTGAAGCTTTCTTT,CASTPSGTTNTEAFF
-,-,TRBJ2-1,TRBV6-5,TGTGCCAGCAGTAAACTTAATGAGCAGTTCTTC,CASSKLNEQFF
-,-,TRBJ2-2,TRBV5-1,TGCGCCAGCAGCTCCACAGGGACCGCCGGGGAGCTGTTTTTT,CASSSTGTAGELFF
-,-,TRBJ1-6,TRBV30,TGTGCCTGGAGCCCGGACGGGGGGCCCAATTCACCCCTCCACTTT,CAWSPDGGPNSPLHF
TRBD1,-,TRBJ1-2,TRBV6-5,TGTGCCAGCAGTTACTCTGACAGGGCCTTAACTAGGGGCTACACCTTC,CASSYSDRALTRGYTF
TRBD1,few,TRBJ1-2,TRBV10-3,TGTGCCATCAGTGAGATGGACAGGTTTATGGGCTACACCTTC,CAISEMDRFMGYTF
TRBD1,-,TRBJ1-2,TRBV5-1,TGCGCCAGCAGCCCTACAGGGGGCGGGAGCTATGGCTACACCTTC,CASSPTGGGSYGYTF
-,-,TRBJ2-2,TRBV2,TGTGCCAGCAAGGAGGGAACCGGGGAGCTGTTTTTT,CASKEGTGELFF